This entry lists 17 T cell receptor beta chains sequenced from one sample in a study of human T cells and chemical hapten exposure. The time point is: patch test 1, 2 weeks after DPC sensitization. Treatment described: therapeutic diphenylcyclopropenone sensitization with weekly scalp DPC. Each CDR3 protein gets one entry after TCRdb re-called the RACE reads with MiXCR. The data show about 360,000 distinct CDR3 sequences, 4% to 5.5% seen once. The sample was whole blood, taken in connection with sensitization to the hapten diphenylcyclopropenone (DPC). The receptor set was obtained from a woman aged 45-59 years with alopecia areata. Some clones in this sample may be carry-over from other donors' samples.

This clonotype was detected ten times or more. The V gene is TRBV27, the J gene TRBJ2-7; unclear D gene. Germline V CDR1 and CDR2: MNHEY, SMNVEV (reference sequence). The V gene lost 6 bases and the J gene lost 6 bases, with 15 bases spanning the gap. The CDR3 runs to 13 residues. The CDR3 loop is CASSPGGRREQYF. In DNA, the CDR3 is TGTGCCAGCAGCCCCGGCGGCCGCCGCGAGCAGTACTTC.

This clonotype was detected ten times or more. At one boundary the junction diverges from the germline segment, which might be a read error. The chain uses TRBV4-3 and TRBJ2-7; 8 nucleotides align to TRBD2. CDR3 size: 15 residues. Per germline, CDR1 LGHNA and CDR2 YSLEER. CDR3: CASSQALAAIYEQYF. The DNA of the CDR3 is TGCGCCAGCAGTCAAGCACTAGCGGCGATCTACGAGCAGTACTTC.

This clonotype was seen many times. The chain employs TRBV7-8 and TRBJ2-1, with D uncertain. The CDR3 has 15 residues. V lost 5 bases to trimming and J lost 0 bases, with 11 bases between them. Per germline, CDR1 SGHVS and CDR2 FQNEAQ. Here the CDR3 reads CASSGLASSYNEQFF. CDR3 DNA: TGTGCCAGCAGCGGGTTAGCCAGCTCCTACAATGAGCAGTTCTTC.

This clonotype was detected many times. The junction and the germline gene differ at one end; a read error may be behind it. The chain uses TRBV20-1 and TRBJ2-7; possible D gene TRBD1, 6 bases. In germline, CDR1 is DFQATT, CDR2 SNEGSKA (reference sequence). The CDR3 runs to 11 residues. CDR3 nucleotides: TGCAGTGCTAGAGACGGGACACGGTTTTTCTTC. Translating gives CSARDGTRFFF.

This clonotype was seen ten or more times. The chain employs TRBV5-1 and TRBJ1-2; 9 bases match TRBD1. Germline V gene sequence: CDR1 SGHRS, CDR2 YFSETQ. V gave up 0 bases and J gave up 4 bases; unmatched junction bases: 7. The length of the CDR3 is 16 residues. CDR3 sequence reads: CASSLDPGTGSYGYTF. CDR3 nucleotide sequence: TGCGCCAGCAGCTTGGATCCCGGGACAGGGAGCTATGGCTACACCTTC.

This clonotype has at least ten counts. V gene TRBV2 combines with J gene TRBJ2-1; 12 positions agree with TRBD2. After removal of 7 bases from V and 8 bases from J, the junction contained 9 bases not matched to a gene. Looked up from germline, CDR1 is SNHLY and CDR2 is FYNNEI. This CDR3 comprises 15 residues. CDR3 sequence: CASTLASGGVHEQFF. DNA for the CDR3: TGTGCCAGCACCCTTGCTAGCGGGGGGGTCCATGAGCAGTTCTTC.

This clonotype was counted between two and nine times. The rearrangement uses TRBV6-5 and TRBJ1-3; D uncertain. V lost 0 bases to trimming and J lost 3 bases, with 6 bases between them. The CDR3 is 14 amino acids. Germline lookup yields CDR1 MNHEY and CDR2 SVGAGI. The CDR3 spells CASSYSRGGNTIYF. The CDR3 DNA is TGTGCCAGCAGTTACTCGAGAGGTGGAAACACCATATATTTT.

The gene calls are TRBV10-3 and TRBJ2-7; perhaps TRBD1 as D (5 bases). The V and J ends lost 2 bases and 3 bases respectively, with 8 bases between them. Germline V CDR1 and CDR2: ENHRY, SYGVKD. CDR3 length equals 13 residues. CDR3 amino acids: CAISEGGHYEQYF. CDR3 DNA sequence: TGTGCCATCAGTGAGGGCGGACACTACGAGCAGTACTTC.

This clonotype has only a few counts. The V and J genes are TRBV6-5 and TRBJ2-1; a possible D gene is TRBD1 (5 bases). V was clipped by 4 bases and J by 3 bases, with 13 bases between them. Germline-derived CDR1 and CDR2 are MNHEY and SVGAGI. The CDR3 spans 15 residues. The CDR3 sequence: CASSFQGSVYNEQFF. CDR3 in DNA: TGTGCCAGCAGTTTTCAGGGTAGTGTCTACAATGAGCAGTTCTTC.

At least ten counts were recorded for this clonotype. The genes are TRBV12-3 or TRBV12-4 and TRBJ2-4; possible D gene TRBD1, 6 bases. This CDR3 region has 13 residues. The ends were cut back, 6 bases at V and 4 bases at J, with 10 bases in the middle. The CDR3 DNA reads TGTGCCAGCAGATCGGACAGAAAAAACATTCAGTACTTC. Residues: CASRSDRKNIQYF.

This clonotype was found a few times. The V call is TRBV20-1, the J call TRBJ1-6; no clear D gene. The V end was cut by 6 bases, the J end by 6 bases, with 15 bases between. Germline lookup yields CDR1 DFQATT and CDR2 SNEGSKA (reference sequence). The CDR3 totals 14 residues. The CDR3 region has the DNA TGCAGTGCACAAGATACGAGCCGTAATTCACCCCTCCACTTT. It specifies CSAQDTSRNSPLHF.

This clonotype was seen many times. This rearrangement joins TRBV7-9 to TRBJ2-7, with D tentatively TRBD1 (6 bases). V was shortened by 1 base and J by 4 bases, with 11 bases between the two germline ends. This CDR3 contains 14 residues. The V gene's germline CDR1 is SEHNR and CDR2 FQNEAQ (reference sequence). CDR3 sequence reads: CASSLDGGRYEQYF. CDR3 DNA sequence: TGTGCCAGCAGCTTAGATGGGGGCAGGTACGAGCAGTACTTC.

The table lists this clonotype with a few counts. This chain joins TRBV6-6 and TRBJ2-1, with 8 bases identical to TRBD1. Trimming at V came to 6 bases and at J to 7 bases, leaving 11 bases not matched to a gene. The CDR3 covers 15 residues. Germline CDR1 and CDR2: MNHNY and SVGAGI (reference sequence). This CDR3 reads CASRPTGGLRNEQFF. For the CDR3, the DNA is TGTGCCAGCAGGCCAACAGGGGGTCTGCGAAATGAGCAGTTCTTC.

This chain joins TRBV11-3 and TRBJ2-7; D unresolved. The V end was cut by 3 bases, the J end by 0 bases, with 9 bases between. CDR3 length: 14 residues. Germline V gives CDR1 SGHNT, CDR2 YENEEA. The CDR3 is CASSFRTVSYEQYF. In DNA, the CDR3 is TGTGCCAGCAGCTTCAGGACCGTCTCCTACGAGCAGTACTTC.

This clonotype showed up just a few times. The rearrangement links TRBV11-2 to TRBJ2-1; D is unresolved. The length of the CDR3 is 13 residues. Trimming took off 0 bases at V and 11 bases at J, with 11 bases between the two ends. Germline V gives CDR1 SGHAT, CDR2 FQNNGV. CDR3 nucleotide sequence: TGTGCCAGCAGCTTAGATCCCCTGGGCCAGCAGTTCTTC. It specifies CASSLDPLGQQFF.

The table lists this clonotype with a few counts. The chain recombines TRBV5-1 with TRBJ2-3, with TRBD2 matching 12 bases. The V gene end was trimmed by 0 bases and the J gene end by 2 bases; junction bases not matched to a gene: 4. Germline V CDR1 and CDR2: SGHRS, YFSETQ. The CDR3 totals 17 residues. CDR3 protein: CASSLELAGGYTDTQYF. In DNA, the CDR3 is TGCGCCAGCAGCTTGGAACTAGCGGGAGGATACACAGATACGCAGTATTTT.

This sequence joins TRBV20-1 and TRBJ2-1, with D maybe TRBD2 (6 bases). Trimming cost V 7 bases and J 10 bases, with 17 bases left between them. The CDR3 runs to 12 residues. Germline V gene sequence: CDR1 DFQATT, CDR2 SNEGSKA (reference sequence). The CDR3 nucleotides read TGCAGTGTCCAATGGGGGGACGCCGAGCAGTTCTTC. Translated, it gives CSVQWGDAEQFF.